This T cell receptor beta chain was profiled in a study of blood T cell repertoires in COVID-19. Study overall: Donors in the United States, Italy and Spain gave samples during acute or convalescent COVID-19. T cells, B-cell-depleted T cells, or PBMCs supplied cDNA or gDNA.

The germline gives CDR1 SGDLS, CDR2 YYNGEE. The ends lost 0 bases at V and 4 bases at J; junction bases unmatched: 4. The CDR3 sequence is 15 residues long. Per the original methods: Reference gene primer amplification gave nucleated cell count estimates. The method was immunoSEQ multiplex PCR; TCRdb's version includes in-frame clones alone and lacks a portion of them. V and J calls and clone size follow that table, whereas D and trimming were derived from the DNA. The data hold some 150,000 clones, with about 80% observed a single time. The receptor was derived from a woman aged 55-69 years with acute or convalescent COVID-19. The gene calls are TRBV9 and TRBJ2-7; 10 positions match TRBD1. Sequencing input: peripheral blood. Here the CDR3 DNA reads TGTGCCAGCAGCGTAGGTGGGACAGGGGTATACGAGCAGTACTTC. Amino acid sequence: CASSVGGTGVYEQYF.